The 25 T cell receptor beta chains presented below share a single source sample, sequenced in a study of PD-1 blockade in classical Hodgkin lymphoma. The time point is: cycle 4 day 1 (C4D1), after 6 weeks of nivolumab. Autologous stem cell transplantation was followed by relapse in every patient, and brentuximab vedotin exposure varied. Produced via immunoSEQ multiplex PCR; TCRdb's table is partial and in-frame only. Of about 18,000 clones detected, 83% appear once; the ten largest clones hold around an eighth. The source was peripheral blood mononuclear cells (PBMCs), collected before the fourth cycle of nivolumab. The receptors shown here come from a human donor with classical Hodgkin lymphoma.

The sample holds a few counts of this clone. V and J are TRBV19 and TRBJ2-1; 8 nucleotides agree with TRBD2. The CDR3 is 15 amino acids. The germline CDR1 and CDR2 sequences are LNHDA and SQIVND (reference sequence). V was clipped by 4 bases and J by 4 bases; unmatched bases: 6. CDR3 DNA sequence: TGTGCCAGTAGTACCCACGGGGGGGGATACAATGAGCAGTTCTTC. This codes for CASSTHGGGYNEQFF.

J is TRBJ1-2 and V is TRBV5-4, with a weak D call TRBD1 (5 bases). The germline CDR1 and CDR2 sequences are SGHNT and YYREEE (reference sequence). This CDR3 has 15 amino acids. The germline V and J ends were trimmed by 0 bases and 4 bases, with 13 bases remaining between them. The CDR3 nucleotides read TGTGCCAGCAGCTTGGCCTTGACGGACACCTATGGCTACACCTTC. The encoded protein is CASSLALTDTYGYTF.

Remarks on this clone: At the DNA level, this CDR3 is encoded by other sequences in the same sample as well. This chain links TRBV7-9 with TRBJ1-2; weak D call: TRBD1 (6 bases). V dropped 1 base and J dropped 7 bases, with 13 bases sitting between them. This CDR3 is 14 amino acids long. Germline V gene data show CDR1 as SEHNR and CDR2 as FQNEAQ (reference sequence). CDR3 DNA sequence: TGTGCCAGCAGCTTAGATGGGGGGGCTGGTGGCTACACCTTC. Translated, it gives CASSLDGGAGGYTF.

The chain joins TRBV6-5 to TRBJ2-7; 7 bases map to TRBD2. CDR1 is MNHEY and CDR2 is SVGAGI in the germline V gene. V lost 7 bases and J lost 2; bases outside the gene matches: 8. CDR3 length: 14 amino acids. CDR3 in amino acids: CASNPTGGTYEQYF. Here the CDR3 DNA reads TGTGCCAGCAACCCGACCGGGGGGACCTACGAGCAGTACTTC.

This chain joins TRBV6-6 and TRBJ1-1; D is possibly TRBD1 (6 bases). Germline V gene data show CDR1 as MNHNY and CDR2 as SVGAGI (reference sequence). The length of the CDR3 is 14 residues. The germline V and J ends were trimmed by 6 bases and 4 bases, with 15 bases remaining between them. CDR3 DNA sequence: TGTGCCAGCAGCTCCCAGGGGCCGCGCACTGAAGCTTTCTTT. Amino acids: CASSSQGPRTEAFF.

The sample holds one count of this clone. The chain links TRBV5-5 to TRBJ2-5; D is perhaps TRBD2 (5 bases). The CDR3 consists of 16 residues. Looked up from germline, CDR1 is SGHKS and CDR2 is YYEKEE (reference sequence). The V gene lost 0 bases and the J gene lost 0 bases, with 12 bases spanning the gap. CDR3 in amino acids: CASSLDQSSNQETQYF. The DNA for the CDR3 is TGTGCCAGCAGCTTGGACCAATCTAGCAACCAAGAGACCCAGTACTTC.

The chain has TRBV9 and TRBJ1-2; TRBD1 is a possible D gene (6 bases). The CDR3 sequence is 15 residues long. The germline V gene encodes CDR1 SGDLS and CDR2 YYNGEE. The V end was cut by 0 bases, the J end by 4 bases, with 13 bases between. The CDR3 DNA sequence: TGTGCCAGCAGCGTAGAGGGGGTAGGGCCCTATGGCTACACCTTC. Translation: CASSVEGVGPYGYTF.

This clone occurred once. J is TRBJ2-4 and V is TRBV7-9; perhaps TRBD1 as D (5 bases). The CDR3 covers 14 residues. The germline CDR1 and CDR2 sequences are SEHNR and FQNEAQ (reference sequence). Trimming cost V 5 bases and J 7 bases, with 15 bases left between them. The CDR3 loop reads CASSPQAGQNIQYF. As DNA, the CDR3 is TGTGCCAGCAGCCCCCAAGCAGGGCAGAACATTCAGTACTTC.

This clone was seen more than once but under ten times. The chain uses TRBV6-5 and TRBJ2-1, with TRBD1 identical over 10 bases. This CDR3 region has 15 residues. V gave up 5 bases and J gave up 4 bases; unmatched junction bases: 5. The V gene's germline CDR1 is MNHEY and CDR2 SVGAGI. Here the CDR3 reads CASSPPGQGYNEQFF. The CDR3, as DNA: TGTGCCAGCAGTCCGCCGGGACAGGGGTACAATGAGCAGTTCTTC.

This sequence joins TRBV11-1 and TRBJ2-1, with 7 bases that match TRBD1. Looked up from germline, CDR1 is SGHAT and CDR2 is FQDESV (reference sequence). This CDR3 has 14 residues. The V segment lost 5 bases and the J segment 2 bases; nucleotides outside the gene matches: 3. CDR3 protein: CASSVDRAYNEQFF. CDR3 bases: TGTGCCAGCAGCGTAGACAGGGCCTACAATGAGCAGTTCTTC.

The chain is built from TRBV5-1 and TRBJ2-3; D is perhaps TRBD2 (7 bases). Between the trimmed V and J ends, which lost 1 base and 0 bases, there was a span of 12 bases. Germline V lookup: CDR1 SGHRS, CDR2 YFSETQ. The CDR3 consists of 16 residues. The CDR3 DNA is TGCGCCAGCAGCTTGAGGGGGGGCCAAAGCACAGATACGCAGTATTTT. Encoded protein: CASSLRGGQSTDTQYF.

The gene calls are TRBV7-2 and TRBJ2-5, with a weak D call TRBD1 (6 bases). In germline, CDR1 is SGHTA, CDR2 FQGNSA. The CDR3 spans 15 residues. V lost 5 bases to trimming and J lost 3 bases, with 16 bases between them. Here the CDR3 reads CASSRNRDTEETQYF. The CDR3, as DNA: TGTGCCAGCAGCCGCAACCGGGACACGGAAGAGACCCAGTACTTC.

V usage is TRBV5-5 and J usage is TRBJ1-2; a possible D gene is TRBD1 (5 bases). Trimming removed 0 bases from V and 6 bases from J, with 9 bases in between. The CDR3 contains 13 residues. Germline CDR1 SGHKS, CDR2 YYEKEE (reference sequence). DNA for the CDR3: TGTGCCAGCAGCTTGGCAGGGCTGCATGGCTACACCTTC. Its translation is CASSLAGLHGYTF.

A remark on this clone: The junction does not match germline at one end; this may be a read error. Other nucleotide sequences in the sample specify the same CDR3. In DNA form, the CDR3 reads TGTGCCAGCAGCTCAGCGGGGGGCTATGGCTACACCTTC. Translation gives CASSSAGGYGYTF. V usage is TRBV5-1 and J usage is TRBJ1-2, with D perhaps TRBD1 (5 bases). The CDR3 has 13 amino acids. In germline, CDR1 is SGHRS, CDR2 YFSETQ.

The V gene is TRBV29-1, the J gene TRBJ1-2, with D tentatively TRBD1 (6 bases). Germline V gives CDR1 SQVTM, CDR2 ANQGSEA. The CDR3 loop spans 15 amino acids. V dropped 4 bases and J dropped 3 bases, with 18 bases sitting between them. CDR3 bases: TGCAGCGTTGTAGGCCGGGGGCCAGACGACTATGGCTACACCTTC. This codes for CSVVGRGPDDYGYTF.

This clone turned up a few times. V gene TRBV4-1 combines with J gene TRBJ2-2, with D possibly called TRBD1 or TRBD2 (5 bases each). Trimming removed 0 bases at V and 2 bases at J, with 10 bases between. CDR1 and CDR2 (germline): MGHRA, YSYEKL. This CDR3 has 16 residues. As DNA, the CDR3 is TGCGCCAGCAGCCAAGATACCGGGGCCAACACCGGGGAGCTGTTTTTT. The encoded protein is CASSQDTGANTGELFF.

This chain uses TRBV7-9 with TRBJ1-1, with D tentatively TRBD1 (6 bases). CDR1 is SEHNR, CDR2 FQNEAQ, per germline (reference sequence). The CDR3 length is 14 residues. Trimming shortened V by 1 base and J by 5 bases, and 11 bases separated the two germline ends. CDR3 in DNA: TGTGCCAGCAGCTTAGACAGGGTGGAGACTGAAGCTTTCTTT. Encoded protein: CASSLDRVETEAFF.

V is TRBV5-1 and J is TRBJ2-5; 16 bases align to TRBD2. J gave up 5 bases and V 4 bases, and 5 bases lay outside the gene matches. The V gene's germline CDR1 is SGHRS and CDR2 YFSETQ. This CDR3 has 16 amino acids. CDR3 DNA: TGCGCCAGCAGCGCCGGGACTAGCGGGGGGGTGGAGACCCAGTACTTC. Protein product: CASSAGTSGGVETQYF.

The CDR3 spells CASSLLPTGSNQPQHF. DNA for the CDR3: TGCGCCAGCAGCTTGCTCCCAACGGGGAGCAATCAGCCCCAGCATTTT. This chain links TRBV5-1 with TRBJ1-5; D uncertain. V was clipped by 1 base and J by 1 base, with 12 bases between them. There are 16 residues in the CDR3. Germline V gives CDR1 SGHRS, CDR2 YFSETQ.

This sequence joins TRBV19 and TRBJ2-1, with D possibly TRBD2 on 5 matching bases. Trimming left V 3 bases short and J 0 bases short, with 12 bases between. The CDR3 is 16 amino acids. CDR1 and CDR2 (germline): LNHDA, SQIVND (reference sequence). CDR3 DNA sequence: TGTGCCAGTAGTATTCGGAGGTTGATCTCCTACAATGAGCAGTTCTTC. This codes for CASSIRRLISYNEQFF.

This rearrangement joins TRBV6-5 to TRBJ1-1; D might be TRBD1 (6 bases). The CDR3 covers 14 residues. Germline V gene data show CDR1 as MNHEY and CDR2 as SVGAGI. V lost 6 bases to trimming and J lost 5 bases, with 16 bases between them. The DNA of the CDR3 is TGTGCCAGCAGGCACGACAGGTTGGAGACTGAAGCTTTCTTT. It specifies CASRHDRLETEAFF.

The V call is TRBV5-1, the J call TRBJ1-2; 8 positions agree with TRBD1. Losses at the gene ends were 4 bases for V and 8 bases for J; bases not matched to a gene: 10. CDR3 length: 14 residues. Germline values: CDR1 SGHRS, CDR2 YFSETQ. The CDR3 loop is CASSNGQGFFGYTF. The CDR3, as DNA: TGCGCCAGCAGCAACGGACAGGGTTTTTTCGGCTACACCTTC.

J is TRBJ1-5 and V is TRBV4-1; 7 bases align to TRBD1. CDR3 length: 14 amino acids. The germline gives CDR1 MGHRA, CDR2 YSYEKL. J lost 4 bases, V lost 3 bases, and 3 bases had no gene match. The CDR3 DNA is TGCGCCAGCAGCCAGGGACAGACAAATCAGCCCCAGCATTTT. This sequence encodes CASSQGQTNQPQHF.

V and J are TRBV5-1 and TRBJ2-2; 10 nucleotides match TRBD2. J was trimmed by 1 base and V by 0 bases; bases with no gene match: 0. This CDR3 is 16 amino acids long. Germline CDR1 is SGHRS and CDR2 is YFSETQ. The CDR3 sequence: CASSLASGGNTGELFF. As DNA, the CDR3 is TGCGCCAGCAGCTTGGCTAGCGGGGGGAACACCGGGGAGCTGTTTTTT.

The chain combines TRBV6-6 with TRBJ1-2; D gene ambiguous. The V gene's germline CDR1 is MNHNY and CDR2 SVGAGI (reference sequence). The CDR3 is made up of 13 amino acids. V was pared by 0 bases and J by 4 bases, with 6 bases between. CDR3 DNA sequence: TGTGCCAGCAGTTACTCAGGGAGCTATGGCTACACCTTC. It yields the protein CASSYSGSYGYTF.